The sequence of this T cell receptor (beta chain) was determined in a study of somatic mutations in cytotoxic T cells in rheumatoid arthritis. The ends lost 4 bases at V and 4 bases at J; junction bases unmatched: 19. The CDR3 extends over 19 amino acids. CDR1 and CDR2 from the germline V gene are SGHVS and FQNEAQ. By share, this clone ranks as large. Method: immunoSEQ multiplex PCR; TCRdb's copy keeps in-frame clones and lacks some. Among some 13,000 clones, 78% were seen once, and the ten largest hold around 21%. Sample: CD8+ T cells sorted from blood. The receptor was derived from an adult with rheumatoid arthritis. The J gene is TRBJ1-2, the V gene TRBV7-8; 9 bases agree with TRBD1. CDR3 in amino acids: CASSSFTGGPAMGSYGYTF. In DNA form, the CDR3 reads TGTGCCAGCAGCTCTTTCACAGGGGGCCCAGCAATGGGTTCCTATGGCTACACCTTC.